Listed here is a single T cell receptor beta chain. The antigen remains undetermined. This record comes from a study of T cells and copy number aberrations in small-cell lung cancer. The study's findings and limits: Sequencing artifacts are a known risk, since all specimens were formalin-fixed paraffin-embedded.

The CDR3 extends over 14 amino acids. CDR1 is MDHEN, CDR2 SYDVKM, per germline. V lost 3 bases and J lost 1, with 10 bases in between. The data were produced by immunoSEQ multiplex PCR, yet TCRdb's version contains in-frame clones alone and is incomplete. This table holds some 6,300 clones, 65% to 85% found once. Patients with resected limited-stage small-cell lung cancer, operated 2008 to 2020. No donor received preoperative chemotherapy or radiotherapy, or immunotherapy before or after surgery. The sequence was obtained from a man between 45 and 60 years old with small cell lung cancer. Sequenced sample: tumor tissue. V usage is TRBV28 and J usage is TRBJ2-7; maybe TRBD2 (6 bases). CDR3 sequence reads: CASSFIGLSYEQYF. CDR3 sequence (DNA): TGTGCCAGCAGTTTTATAGGACTATCCTACGAGCAGTACTTC.